This T cell receptor (beta chain) was recovered during a study of beta chain features in type 1 diabetes (dated by TCRdb to 2016 to 2019). Concerning the study at large: Patients and healthy donors did not differ in mean age, gender distribution, total cell number or subset yield. A total of about 100 million sorted cells were examined across all samples, and RNA yield correlated strongly with the number of cells per subset. In the study, recently diagnosed type 1 diabetes patients and matched healthy donors were compared on the TCRB repertoires of their sorted circulating CD4+ T cell subsets. Whereas all 30 or so donors provided naive and central memory subsets, regulatory and stem cell-like memory subsets were isolated from just 8 patients and about 8 healthy donors. Broader findings and caveats from the paper: Because cDNA was sequenced instead of genomic DNA, highly expressing activated cells could be over-represented, though the groups showed no difference in activation or CD3 levels. Naive, central memory and regulatory TCRB repertoires appeared to be more alike among patients than among healthy donors. Patients with type 1 diabetes made fewer insertions and deleted more nucleotides at VDJ recombination sites, implying thymic rearrangement abnormalities. Only small numbers of individuals were included in the HLA sub-analyses, which left unresolved whether HLA type had any influence on TCRB rearrangement. Shorter templates might be favored by PCR, yet because patient and control samples were amplified and corrected together, any such skew would affect both groups equally. In all four CD4+ subsets, TCRB CDR3 length was moderately but significantly shorter in type 1 diabetes patients.

From each donor, a single peripheral blood sample of around 120 mL on average was drawn into heparinised tubes. Using a panel that included CD45RO, CCR7, CD25, CD127, CD95 and CD27, naive, central memory, regulatory and stem cell-like memory CD4+ T cells were sorted on a BD FACSAria II. A purity above 95% was achieved for all sorted populations. PBMCs were isolated immediately by Lymphoprep density gradient centrifugation and stained directly without culture. So that batch effects would be minimized, each experiment stained and sorted samples in pairs, pairing one healthy donor with one patient. CDR1 is given as SGHNT and CDR2 as YYREEE, both from the germline V gene (reference sequence). The trim is 0 bases for V and 6 bases for J, with a gap of 7 bases between the germline ends. Inclusive of the bounding cysteine and phenylalanine, the CDR3 is 13 residues long. The retained sequence is limited to the CDR3, 39 bases, with the frame set at the first base.

The entire isolated RNA was reverse transcribed using the High Capacity cDNA Reverse Transcription Kit, and thus expressed TCRB transcripts were sequenced. Naive, central memory and regulatory T cell samples underwent deep immunoSEQ sequencing, averaging about 3.57 million total reads per sample. Sorted cells were lysed in RLT buffer and RNA was extracted with DNase-treated RNeasy Micro or Mini kits, depending on cell number. Each cell subset was processed separately to prevent cross-contamination, with patient and healthy donor samples processed together. TCRB sequences were amplified from cDNA with the immunoSEQ multiplex PCR, producing 87-bp fragments spanning the CDR3 region. Sequencing of the amplicons was done on the Illumina HiSeq platform. In the original analysis: Synthetic template baselines were used to correct PCR bias computationally, reads within Hamming distance 2 were collapsed together, and singletons that could not be merged were discarded. Reads were aligned against IMGT to assign V, D and J genes, CDR3 length and insertions or deletions at six rearrangement sites. Within each subset, clonotype counts were normalized to sorted cell number, after which true diversity and Gini coefficients were computed with the tcR R package. The overlap coefficient, calculated on TCRB nucleotide sequences, was used to quantify repertoire sharing. The immuneACCESS repertoire file appears here via TCRdb, limited to in-frame rearrangements. These files lack a portion of the clones; in checked studies, under half of the deficit traces to unresolved V genes, and the cause of the others is not known. D and trimming were read from the DNA, whereas the V and J calls and clone size are those reported in that table. Recorded for this sample are around 320,000 clones; around 15% of them occurred a single time. Of the sample, 5.5% to 7.5% falls within the top ten clones.

This clone has more than one count but fewer than ten. Its antigen has not been determined. Base qualities are not recorded, but no much larger clone differs from it by a single base. The chain couples TRBV5-4 to TRBJ2-4, with no reliable assignment of the D segment. The clonotype originates from a man aged 25 to 45 in good health. The source material was central memory CD4+ T cells from blood. The DNA is as follows: TGTGCCAGCAGCTTGGTGGCCGGAAACATTCAGTACTTC. Translated, this is CASSLVAGNIQYF.